This T cell receptor (beta chain) is drawn from a study of cytomegalovirus exposure and HLA in healthy donors. With regard to this clone: What it binds is unknown.

Study findings and constraints: It was reported that the classifier diagnosed cytomegalovirus status with high specificity and sensitivity in both the original and validation cohorts. A later analysis found most CMV-associated TCR beta chains apparently HLA-restricted.

Both 60 Vbeta primers and 13 Jbeta primers went into the PCR. TCRdb keeps only in-frame clones here, not all; method: immunoSEQ multiplex PCR. This table has about 89,000 clones, approximately 81% appearing once. The CDR3 is 15 amino acids. V was trimmed by 0 bases and J by 1 base, leaving 10 bases between them. Per germline, CDR1 LGHNA and CDR2 YNFKEQ. The chain is built from TRBV4-2 and TRBJ2-7, with D perhaps matching TRBD2 (6 bases). Sequenced material: PBMCs. This TCR came from a man aged 35 to 55 in good health and CMV-seropositive. CDR3 sequence (DNA): TGTGCCAGCAGCCAAGAGACTAGTGGATCCTACGAGCAGTACTTC. Amino acid sequence: CASSQETSGSYEQYF.